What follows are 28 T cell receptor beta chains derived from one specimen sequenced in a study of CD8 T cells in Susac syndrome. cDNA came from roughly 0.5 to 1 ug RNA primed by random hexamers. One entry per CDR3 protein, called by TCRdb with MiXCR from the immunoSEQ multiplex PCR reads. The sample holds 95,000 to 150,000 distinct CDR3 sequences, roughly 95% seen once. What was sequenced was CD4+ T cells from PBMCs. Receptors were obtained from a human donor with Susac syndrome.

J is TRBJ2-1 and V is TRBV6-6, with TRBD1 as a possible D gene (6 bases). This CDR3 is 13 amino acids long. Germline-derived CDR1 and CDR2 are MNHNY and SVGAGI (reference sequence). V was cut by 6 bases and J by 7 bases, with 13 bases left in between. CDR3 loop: CASSTTGLNEQFF. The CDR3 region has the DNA TGTGCCAGCAGCACAACAGGGTTGAATGAGCAGTTCTTC.

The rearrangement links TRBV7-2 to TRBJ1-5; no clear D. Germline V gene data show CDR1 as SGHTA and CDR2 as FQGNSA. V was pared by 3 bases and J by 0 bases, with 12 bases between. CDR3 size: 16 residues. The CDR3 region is CASSLSTTYSNQPQHF. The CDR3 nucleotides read TGTGCCAGCAGCTTGTCCACCACCTATAGCAATCAGCCCCAGCATTTT.

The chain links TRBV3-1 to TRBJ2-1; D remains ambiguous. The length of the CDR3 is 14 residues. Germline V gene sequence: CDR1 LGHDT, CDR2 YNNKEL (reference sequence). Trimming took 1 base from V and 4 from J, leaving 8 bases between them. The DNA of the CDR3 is TGTGCCAGCAGCCAAGTGGACGCTTACAATGAGCAGTTCTTC. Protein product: CASSQVDAYNEQFF.

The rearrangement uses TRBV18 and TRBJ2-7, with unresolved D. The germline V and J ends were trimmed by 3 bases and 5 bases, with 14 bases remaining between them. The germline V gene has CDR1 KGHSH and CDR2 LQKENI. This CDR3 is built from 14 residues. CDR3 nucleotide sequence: TGTGCCAGCTCACCCAGCCCCCGGGTTAACGAGCAGTACTTC. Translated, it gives CASSPSPRVNEQYF.

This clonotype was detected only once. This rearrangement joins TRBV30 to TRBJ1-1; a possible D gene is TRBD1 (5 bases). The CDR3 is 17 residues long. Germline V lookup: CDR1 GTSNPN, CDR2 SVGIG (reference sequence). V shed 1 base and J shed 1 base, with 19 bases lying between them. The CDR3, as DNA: TGTGCCTGGAGTGGCTTGAGGGGTCCGACTCAGAACACTGAAGCTTTCTTT. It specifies CAWSGLRGPTQNTEAFF.

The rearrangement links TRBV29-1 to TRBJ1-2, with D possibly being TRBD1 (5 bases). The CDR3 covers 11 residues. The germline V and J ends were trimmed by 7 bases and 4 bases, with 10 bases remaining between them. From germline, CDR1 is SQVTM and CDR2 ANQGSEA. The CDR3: CSAEGFYGYTF. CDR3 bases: TGCAGCGCGGAGGGGTTCTATGGCTACACCTTC. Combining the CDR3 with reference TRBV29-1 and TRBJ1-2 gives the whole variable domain SAVISQKPSRDICQRGTSLTIQCQVDSQVTMMFWYRQQPGQSLTLIATANQGSEATYESGFVIDKFPISRPNLTFSTLTVSNMSPEDSSIYLCSAEGFYGYTFGSGTRLTVV.

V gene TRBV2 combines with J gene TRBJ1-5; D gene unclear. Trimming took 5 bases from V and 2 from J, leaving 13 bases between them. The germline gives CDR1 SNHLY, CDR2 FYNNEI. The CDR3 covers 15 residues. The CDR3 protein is CASSFTAGGNQPQHF. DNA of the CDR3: TGTGCCAGCAGTTTCACAGCGGGCGGCAATCAGCCCCAGCATTTT.

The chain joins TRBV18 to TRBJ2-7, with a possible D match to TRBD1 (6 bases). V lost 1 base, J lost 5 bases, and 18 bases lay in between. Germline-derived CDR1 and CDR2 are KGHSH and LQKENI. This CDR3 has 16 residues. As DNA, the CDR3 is TGTGCCAGCTCACCACTGCCAGGGGAAGACGTCCACGAGCAGTACTTC. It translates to CASSPLPGEDVHEQYF.

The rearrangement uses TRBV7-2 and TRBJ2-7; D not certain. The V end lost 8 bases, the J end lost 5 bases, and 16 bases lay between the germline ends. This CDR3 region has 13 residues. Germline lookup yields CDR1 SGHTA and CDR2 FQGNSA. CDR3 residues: CASRTYKAHEQYF. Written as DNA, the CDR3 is TGTGCCAGCCGTACTTATAAGGCGCACGAGCAGTACTTC.

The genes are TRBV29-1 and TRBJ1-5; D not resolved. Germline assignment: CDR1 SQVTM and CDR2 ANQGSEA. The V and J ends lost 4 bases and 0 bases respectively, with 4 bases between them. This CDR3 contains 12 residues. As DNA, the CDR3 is TGCAGCGTTGCTCATAGCAATCAGCCCCAGCATTTT. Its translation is CSVAHSNQPQHF.

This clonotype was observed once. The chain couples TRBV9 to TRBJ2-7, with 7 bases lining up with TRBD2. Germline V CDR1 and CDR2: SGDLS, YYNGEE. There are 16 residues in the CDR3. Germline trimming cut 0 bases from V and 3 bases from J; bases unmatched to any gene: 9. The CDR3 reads CASSVAATSSYYEQYF. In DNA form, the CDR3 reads TGTGCCAGCAGCGTAGCAGCGACTAGCTCCTACTACGAGCAGTACTTC. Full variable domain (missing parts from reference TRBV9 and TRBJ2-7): DSGVTQTPKHLITATGQRVTLRCSPRSGDLSVYWYQQSLDQGLQFLIQYYNGEERAKGNILERFSAQQFPDLHSELNLSSLELGDSALYFCASSVAATSSYYEQYFGPGTRLTVT.

The CDR3 DNA sequence: TGTGCCAGCAGCTTGACAGGGGGCACCGGGGAGCTGTTTTTT. Its protein is CASSLTGGTGELFF. V is TRBV5-4 and J is TRBJ2-2; 8 positions match TRBD1. The CDR3 runs 14 residues. The V gene's germline CDR1 is SGHNT and CDR2 YYREEE (reference sequence). J gave up 4 bases and V 1 base, and 0 bases lay outside the gene matches.

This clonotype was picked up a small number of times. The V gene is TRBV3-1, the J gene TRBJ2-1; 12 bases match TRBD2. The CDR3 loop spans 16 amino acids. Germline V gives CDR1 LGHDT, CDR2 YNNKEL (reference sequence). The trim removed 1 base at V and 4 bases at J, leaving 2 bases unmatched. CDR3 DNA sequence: TGTGCCAGCAGCCAAGTTGGGACTAGCGGGTACAATGAGCAGTTCTTC. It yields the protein CASSQVGTSGYNEQFF.

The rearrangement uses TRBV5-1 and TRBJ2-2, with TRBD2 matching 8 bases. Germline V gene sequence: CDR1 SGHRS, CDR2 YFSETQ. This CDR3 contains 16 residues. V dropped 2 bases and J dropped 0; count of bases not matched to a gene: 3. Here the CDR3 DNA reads TGCGCCAGCAGCTTACTAGCGGCCGCGAACACCGGGGAGCTGTTTTTT. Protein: CASSLLAAANTGELFF.

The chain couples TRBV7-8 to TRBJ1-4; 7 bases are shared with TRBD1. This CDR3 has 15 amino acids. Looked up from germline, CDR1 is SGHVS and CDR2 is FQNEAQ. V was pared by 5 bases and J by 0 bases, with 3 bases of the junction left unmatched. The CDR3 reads CASSPGQATNEKLFF. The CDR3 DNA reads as TGTGCCAGCAGCCCAGGACAGGCAACTAATGAAAAACTGTTTTTT.

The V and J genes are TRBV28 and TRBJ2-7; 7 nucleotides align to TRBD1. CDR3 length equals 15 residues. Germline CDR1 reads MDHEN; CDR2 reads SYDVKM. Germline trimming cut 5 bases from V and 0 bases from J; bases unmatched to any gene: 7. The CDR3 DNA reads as TGTGCCAGCAGTCAAGGGGGCGAGGACTCCTACGAGCAGTACTTC. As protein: CASSQGGEDSYEQYF.

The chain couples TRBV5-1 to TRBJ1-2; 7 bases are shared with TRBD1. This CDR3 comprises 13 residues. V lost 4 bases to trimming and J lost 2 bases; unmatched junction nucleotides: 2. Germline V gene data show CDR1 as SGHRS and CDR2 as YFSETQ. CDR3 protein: CASSQDRNYGYTF. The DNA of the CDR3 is TGCGCCAGCAGCCAGGACAGGAACTATGGCTACACCTTC. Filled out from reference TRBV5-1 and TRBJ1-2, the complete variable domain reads KAGVTQTPRYLIKTRGQQVTLSCSPISGHRSVSWYQQTPGQGLQFLFEYFSETQRNKGNFPGRFSGRQFSNSRSEMNVSTLELGDSALYLCASSQDRNYGYTFGSGTRLTVV.

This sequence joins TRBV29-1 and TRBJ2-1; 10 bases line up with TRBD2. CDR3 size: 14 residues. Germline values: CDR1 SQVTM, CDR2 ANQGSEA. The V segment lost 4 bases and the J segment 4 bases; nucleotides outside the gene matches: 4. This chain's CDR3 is CSVARLAGYNEQFF. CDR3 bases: TGCAGCGTTGCCCGACTAGCGGGTTACAATGAGCAGTTCTTC.

The CDR3 here is CASSLDGRETQYF. The CDR3 DNA sequence: TGTGCCAGCAGCTTAGATGGCAGAGAGACCCAGTACTTC. This rearrangement joins TRBV11-2 to TRBJ2-5; D is unresolved. Germline V gene sequence: CDR1 SGHAT, CDR2 FQNNGV. V lost 0 bases, J lost 4 bases, and 6 bases lay in between. The CDR3 totals 13 residues.

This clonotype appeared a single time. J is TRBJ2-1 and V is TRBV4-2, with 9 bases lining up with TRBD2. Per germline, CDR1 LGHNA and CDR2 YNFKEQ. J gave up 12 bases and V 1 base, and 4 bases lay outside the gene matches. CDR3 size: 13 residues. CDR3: CASSQGLAAWQFF. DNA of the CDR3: TGTGCCAGCAGCCAAGGACTAGCGGCCTGGCAGTTCTTC.

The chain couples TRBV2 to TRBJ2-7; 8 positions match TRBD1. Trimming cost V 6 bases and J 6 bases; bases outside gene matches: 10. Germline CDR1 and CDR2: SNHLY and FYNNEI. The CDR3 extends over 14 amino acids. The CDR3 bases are TGTGCCAGCAGACCGGGGGAGACAGGGGCCGAGCAGTACTTC. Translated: CASRPGETGAEQYF.

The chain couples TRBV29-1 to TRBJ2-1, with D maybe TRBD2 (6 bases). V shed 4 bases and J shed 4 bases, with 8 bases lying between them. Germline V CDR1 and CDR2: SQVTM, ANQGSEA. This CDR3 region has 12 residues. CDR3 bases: TGCAGCGTTGGAGGGACTTACAATGAGCAGTTCTTC. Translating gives CSVGGTYNEQFF.

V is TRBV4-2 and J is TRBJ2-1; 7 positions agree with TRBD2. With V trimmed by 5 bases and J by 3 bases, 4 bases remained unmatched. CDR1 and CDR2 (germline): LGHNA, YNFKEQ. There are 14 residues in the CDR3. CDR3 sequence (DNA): TGTGCCAGCAGCGGGGGGGGAAACTACAATGAGCAGTTCTTC. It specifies CASSGGGNYNEQFF.

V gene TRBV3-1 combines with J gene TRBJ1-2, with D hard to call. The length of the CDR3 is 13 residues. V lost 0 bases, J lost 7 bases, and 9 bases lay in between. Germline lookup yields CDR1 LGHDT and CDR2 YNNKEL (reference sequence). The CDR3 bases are TGTGCCAGCAGCCAAGAGGGGTATGCTGGCTACACCTTC. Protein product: CASSQEGYAGYTF.

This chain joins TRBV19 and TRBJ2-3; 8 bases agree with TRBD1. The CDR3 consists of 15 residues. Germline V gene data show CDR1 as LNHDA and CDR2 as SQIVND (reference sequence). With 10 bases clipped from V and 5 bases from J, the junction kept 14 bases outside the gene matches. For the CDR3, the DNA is TGTGCCATCTCCCACGGCAGGGGGCGAGGAGATACGCAGTATTTT. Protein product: CAISHGRGRGDTQYF.

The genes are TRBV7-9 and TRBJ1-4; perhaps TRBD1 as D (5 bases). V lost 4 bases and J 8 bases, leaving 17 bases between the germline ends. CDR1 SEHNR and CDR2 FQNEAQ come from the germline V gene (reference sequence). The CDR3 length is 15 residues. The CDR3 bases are TGTGCCAGCAGCTCCGGGGGAGGGGCGGGGGAAAAACTGTTTTTT. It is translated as CASSSGGGAGEKLFF.

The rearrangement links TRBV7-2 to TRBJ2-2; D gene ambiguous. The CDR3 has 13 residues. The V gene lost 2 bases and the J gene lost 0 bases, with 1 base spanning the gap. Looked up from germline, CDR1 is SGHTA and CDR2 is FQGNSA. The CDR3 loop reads CASSLSNTGELFF. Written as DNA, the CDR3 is TGTGCCAGCAGCTTATCGAACACCGGGGAGCTGTTTTTT.

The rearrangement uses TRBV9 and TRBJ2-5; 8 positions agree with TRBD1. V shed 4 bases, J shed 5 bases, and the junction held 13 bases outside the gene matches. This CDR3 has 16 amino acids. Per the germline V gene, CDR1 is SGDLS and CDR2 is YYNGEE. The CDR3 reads CASSPRGDRGRETQYF. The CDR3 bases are TGTGCCAGCAGCCCGCGCGGAGACAGGGGCCGGGAGACCCAGTACTTC.